Each of the 27 T cell receptor beta chains below was sequenced from the same sample in a study of human T cells and chemical hapten exposure. TCRdb fed the RACE reads into MiXCR, producing one record per CDR3 protein. Among under 400,000 distinct CDR3 sequences listed, about 5.1% were seen once. Time point specified: pre-sensitization, week 0. Described treatment: therapeutic diphenylcyclopropenone sensitization with weekly scalp DPC. This sample comprised whole blood, obtained in connection with sensitization to the hapten diphenylcyclopropenone (DPC). These receptors were obtained from a woman aged 45-65 years with alopecia areata. Some clones in this sample may be carry-over from other donors' samples.

This clonotype was observed a few times. The chain employs TRBV28 and TRBJ2-7; D may be TRBD1 (5 bases). This CDR3 is 14 amino acids long. Germline V gene data show CDR1 as MDHEN and CDR2 as SYDVKM. Between the trimmed V and J ends, which lost 2 bases and 3 bases, there was a span of 11 bases. DNA for the CDR3: TGTGCCAGCAGTTTACAGGGTTCCTACTACGAGCAGTACTTC. This translates into CASSLQGSYYEQYF. The full variable domain, with the rest looked up from reference TRBV28 and TRBJ2-7, is DVKVTQSSRYLVKRTGEKVFLECVQDMDHENMFWYRQDPGLGLRLIYFSYDVKMKEKGDIPEGYSVSREKKERFSLILESASTNQTSMYLCASSLQGSYYEQYFGPGTRLTVT.

This clonotype was seen a few times. The J gene is TRBJ2-7, the V gene TRBV9; TRBD1 matches at 9 bases. The J segment lost 2 bases and the V segment lost 3 bases, leaving 6 bases of the junction unmatched. The CDR3 loop spans 15 amino acids. CDR1 is SGDLS, CDR2 YYNGEE, per germline. The chain's CDR3 is CASSGLGDRAYEQYF. In DNA form, the CDR3 reads TGTGCCAGCAGCGGACTAGGGGACAGGGCCTACGAGCAGTACTTC.

This clonotype was seen repeatedly, ten times or more. V gene TRBV10-3 combines with J gene TRBJ2-5, with D unclear. The CDR3 is made up of 14 amino acids. Trimming cost V 2 bases and J 5 bases, with 12 bases left between them. Per the germline V gene, CDR1 is ENHRY and CDR2 is SYGVKD. The CDR3 reads CAISEPLVGETQYF. In DNA form, the CDR3 reads TGTGCCATCAGTGAGCCCCTAGTGGGTGAGACCCAGTACTTC.

This clonotype was detected a few times. The CDR3 sequence: CASSQDINYYTDTQYF. The DNA for the CDR3 is TGTGCCAGCAGCCAAGATATAAACTATTACACAGATACGCAGTATTTT. V usage is TRBV14 and J usage is TRBJ2-3; D unclear. Germline-derived CDR1 and CDR2 are SGHDN and FVKESK. The CDR3 contains 16 residues. Trimming took off 0 bases at V and 2 bases at J, with 12 bases between the two ends.

This clonotype was recorded many times. The chain has TRBV2 and TRBJ2-1; 12 nucleotides line up with TRBD2. The germline V gene encodes CDR1 SNHLY and CDR2 FYNNEI. V shed 5 bases and J 9 bases; nucleotides not matched to a gene: 8. There are 15 residues in the CDR3. CDR3 region: CASSLLTSGSGEQFF. The CDR3 coding sequence is TGTGCCAGCAGTTTATTGACTAGCGGGAGCGGTGAGCAGTTCTTC.

The chain recombines TRBV20-1 with TRBJ1-5; 11 bases line up with TRBD1. Trimming cost V 4 bases and J 5 bases; bases outside gene matches: 1. Germline V gene lookup returns CDR1 DFQATT and CDR2 SNEGSKA (reference sequence). This CDR3 has 13 residues. CDR3 in DNA: TGCAGTGCTACGGGACAGGGGGATCAGCCCCAGCATTTT. This sequence encodes CSATGQGDQPQHF.

The V call is TRBV28, the J call TRBJ1-1; TRBD1 is a possible D gene (6 bases). The germline V gene has CDR1 MDHEN and CDR2 SYDVKM. The V end was cut by 3 bases, the J end by 8 bases, with 13 bases between. This CDR3 region has 13 residues. The CDR3 here is CASSFPPTGEAFF. The CDR3 DNA sequence: TGTGCCAGCAGTTTTCCCCCCACAGGGGAAGCTTTCTTT.

This clonotype was seen ten or more times. This sequence joins TRBV6-2 or TRBV6-3 and TRBJ2-3, with 7 bases identical to TRBD1. J was trimmed by 2 bases and V by 6 bases; bases with no gene match: 5. The CDR3 has 14 amino acids. Germline-derived CDR1 and CDR2 are MNHEY and SVGEGT. CDR3 nucleotides: TGTGCCAGCAGCAGAACAGGGGTCACAGATACGCAGTATTTT. Translating it yields CASSRTGVTDTQYF.

This clonotype was recorded many times. The gene calls are TRBV20-1 and TRBJ1-5; D not resolved. The CDR3 length is 14 residues. V lost 4 bases and J lost 2, with 12 bases in between. Germline V CDR1 and CDR2: DFQATT, SNEGSKA (reference sequence). The CDR3 DNA sequence: TGCAGTGCTACAGATACCGGGGGCAATCAGCCCCAGCATTTT. Its translation: CSATDTGGNQPQHF.

In this sample, this clonotype turned up many times. The chain recombines TRBV6-1 with TRBJ2-7, with D possibly TRBD2 on 5 matching bases. CDR3 length equals 11 residues. V dropped 10 bases and J dropped 2 bases, with 9 bases sitting between them. Per the germline V gene, CDR1 is MNHNS and CDR2 is SASEGT. CDR3 region: CATGLTYEQYF. The CDR3 nucleotides are TGTGCCACTGGACTCACCTACGAGCAGTACTTC.

This chain joins TRBV4-3 and TRBJ2-7; TRBD2 aligns across 10 bases. This CDR3 is 14 amino acids long. Germline V gives CDR1 LGHNA, CDR2 YSLEER. J was trimmed by 7 bases and V by 0 bases; bases with no gene match: 3. DNA for the CDR3: TGCGCCAGCAGCCAAGAGGGAGCGGGAGGGGAGCAGTACTTC. Encoded protein: CASSQEGAGGEQYF.

This clonotype was observed many times. The gene calls are TRBV29-1 and TRBJ1-2; D call uncertain. CDR1 and CDR2 from the germline V gene are SQVTM and ANQGSEA. V was pared by 3 bases and J by 6 bases, with 5 bases between. There are 10 residues in the CDR3. The CDR3 sequence: CSVDGDGYTF. The CDR3 bases are TGCAGCGTTGACGGGGATGGCTACACCTTC.

Only a few counts were recorded for this clonotype. The rearrangement joins TRBV11-1 to TRBJ2-3; D is possibly TRBD1 or TRBD2 (5 bases each). Germline values: CDR1 SGHAT, CDR2 FQDESV (reference sequence). Trimming left V 5 bases short and J 1 base short, with 7 bases between. The CDR3 covers 13 residues. The CDR3 sequence is CASSRDRTDTQYF. The CDR3 coding sequence is TGTGCCAGCAGCCGGGACCGCACAGATACGCAGTATTTT.

This clonotype has a count of ten or more. The genes are TRBV5-1 and TRBJ2-5, with D possibly TRBD1 on 5 matching bases. Germline values: CDR1 SGHRS, CDR2 YFSETQ. The CDR3 sequence is 13 residues long. Trimming left V 0 bases short and J 3 bases short, with 6 bases between. Written as DNA, the CDR3 is TGCGCCAGCAGCTTGGTAGGGGAAGAGACCCAGTACTTC. This sequence encodes CASSLVGEETQYF.

In this sample, this clonotype turned up many times. Written as DNA, the CDR3 is TGCAGCGCCGAAACTAGCGGGATCTACAATGAGCAGTTCTTC. Translating gives CSAETSGIYNEQFF. This chain joins TRBV29-1 and TRBJ2-1, with 10 bases identical to TRBD2. V shed 7 bases and J 3 bases; nucleotides not matched to a gene: 6. The CDR3 runs 14 residues. Germline V CDR1 and CDR2: SQVTM, ANQGSEA.

V and J are TRBV7-9 and TRBJ2-1, with 13 bases lining up with TRBD2. V shed 5 bases and J 8 bases; nucleotides not matched to a gene: 6. The CDR3 runs 15 residues. Germline CDR1 SEHNR, CDR2 FQNEAQ (reference sequence). The CDR3 is CASSETSGGYDEQFF. CDR3 bases: TGTGCCAGCAGCGAGACTAGCGGGGGGTATGATGAGCAGTTCTTC.

This clonotype has a count of ten or more. V is TRBV28 and J is TRBJ2-7; 9 positions agree with TRBD2. The germline gives CDR1 MDHEN, CDR2 SYDVKM. The junction had 3 bases not matched to a gene; V was cut back by 6 bases and J by 6 bases. This CDR3 has 12 residues. As DNA, the CDR3 is TGTGCCAGCAGCCCAGCGGGGGGCGAGCAGTACTTC. Protein sequence: CASSPAGGEQYF.

This clonotype was seen a handful of times. The chain uses TRBV4-1 and TRBJ2-7; TRBD2 might be the D (7 bases). The V end lost 3 bases, the J end lost 0 bases, and 27 bases lay between the germline ends. Germline V gene data show CDR1 as MGHRA and CDR2 as YSYEKL. The CDR3 is 20 residues long. The CDR3 coding sequence is TGCGCCAGCAGCCAGCCTCCCGGACAGCCAAAGCGGGGAACCTCCTACGAGCAGTACTTC. The encoded protein is CASSQPPGQPKRGTSYEQYF.

This clonotype was recorded a few times. The chain has TRBV5-1 and TRBJ2-6; D is unresolved. V was cut by 0 bases and J by 0 bases, with 10 bases left in between. The CDR3 spans 17 residues. The germline gives CDR1 SGHRS, CDR2 YFSETQ. The CDR3 spells CASSLVSGNSGANVLTF. The CDR3 DNA sequence: TGCGCCAGCAGCTTGGTGTCCGGCAACTCTGGGGCCAACGTCCTGACTTTC.

This clonotype has at least ten counts. The rearrangement uses TRBV2 and TRBJ1-5; TRBD1 is a possible D gene (5 bases). Germline V gene data show CDR1 as SNHLY and CDR2 as FYNNEI. There are 11 residues in the CDR3. V gave up 5 bases and J gave up 7 bases, with 6 bases separating them. The CDR3: CASSRGQPQHF. CDR3 DNA sequence: TGTGCCAGCAGTAGGGGCCAGCCCCAGCATTTT. The whole variable domain, filled in from reference TRBV2 and TRBJ1-5, reads EPEVTQTPSHQVTQMGQEVILRCVPISNHLYFYWYRQILGQKVEFLVSFYNNEISEKSEIFDDQFSVERPDGSNFTLKIRSTKLEDSAMYFCASSRGQPQHFGDGTRLSIL.

This clonotype has ten or more counts. This chain joins TRBV29-1 and TRBJ2-1, with D maybe TRBD2 (7 bases). From germline, CDR1 is SQVTM and CDR2 ANQGSEA. Deletions cut 4 bases from V and 4 bases from J, with 23 bases between. This CDR3 comprises 17 residues. The CDR3: CSVGGGRVPSNYNEQFF. CDR3 nucleotides: TGCAGCGTTGGCGGGGGCAGGGTCCCCTCTAATTACAATGAGCAGTTCTTC.

The J gene is TRBJ1-1, the V gene TRBV5-6, with 7 bases identical to TRBD1. The CDR3 loop spans 15 amino acids. Per the germline V gene, CDR1 is SGHDT and CDR2 is YYEEEE. With 0 bases clipped from V and 3 bases from J, the junction kept 5 bases outside the gene matches. The CDR3 reads CASSLGRGRHTEAFF. CDR3 DNA sequence: TGTGCCAGCAGCTTGGGAAGGGGGCGTCACACTGAAGCTTTCTTT.

This clonotype was picked up a small number of times. J is TRBJ2-3 and V is TRBV5-1; no definite D call. Trimming left V 2 bases short and J 0 bases short, with 13 bases between. This CDR3 has 16 amino acids. Per germline, CDR1 SGHRS and CDR2 YFSETQ. Here the CDR3 DNA reads TGCGCCAGCAGCTTAAAAGAATACCTCAGCACAGATACGCAGTATTTT. This sequence encodes CASSLKEYLSTDTQYF.

This clonotype was seen many times. The rearrangement links TRBV6-1 to TRBJ1-1; D gene ambiguous. Per germline, CDR1 MNHNS and CDR2 SASEGT. Between the trimmed V and J ends, which lost 6 bases and 4 bases, there was a span of 15 bases. The CDR3 totals 14 residues. CDR3: CASSAAGESTEAFF. The CDR3 region has the DNA TGTGCCAGCAGCGCAGCTGGGGAAAGCACTGAAGCTTTCTTT.

This clonotype was picked up many times. The V and J genes are TRBV28 and TRBJ2-1; either TRBD1 or TRBD2 may fit D (6 bases each). Germline CDR1 is MDHEN and CDR2 is SYDVKM. The CDR3 consists of 11 residues. DNA for the CDR3: TGTGCGGGAGGACAGTACAATGAGCAGTTCTTC. Translation: CAGGQYNEQFF.

This chain connects TRBV9 to TRBJ1-5; 7 bases align to TRBD1. The germline CDR1 and CDR2 sequences are SGDLS and YYNGEE. CDR3 length: 16 amino acids. The trim removed 3 bases at V and 0 bases at J, leaving 6 bases unmatched. CDR3 nucleotide sequence: TGTGCCAGCAGCGCCCGACAGGGATATAGCAATCAGCCCCAGCATTTT. Translation: CASSARQGYSNQPQHF.

V gene TRBV12-3 or TRBV12-4 combines with J gene TRBJ2-3; TRBD2 is a possible D gene (6 bases). Trimming removed 4 bases from V and 4 bases from J, with 12 bases in between. The CDR3 length is 14 residues. The CDR3 DNA follows: TGTGCCAGCAGTTCGGAGGGCCGAGCAGATACGCAGTATTTT. Translation: CASSSEGRADTQYF.